This T cell receptor beta chain was captured by sequencing in a study of shared clonotypes between healthy human individuals. Study-level findings and limits: Blood was the sole source, and tissue repertoires probably differ.

Here immunoSEQ multiplex PCR was the method, and the copy in TCRdb shows in-frame clones only, minus some. The repertoire consists of millions of clones, with 90% to 95% occurring once and the leading ten covering over 0.12%. Remarks on this clone: The antigen remains undetermined. The same CDR3 can be traced to other DNA sequences in this sample.

Sample: naive CD4+ T cells sorted from blood. Subset described: CD45RA+ positively selected. The sequence was collected from a man younger than 35 in good health.

The CDR3 loop is CASSESRETQYF. The DNA of the CDR3 is TGTGCCAGCAGTGAATCTCGGGAGACCCAGTACTTC. The genes are TRBV25-1 and TRBJ2-5; D not certain. Trimming took off 1 base at V and 5 bases at J, with 5 bases between the two ends. CDR3 length: 12 residues. The germline V gene has CDR1 MGHDK and CDR2 SYGVNS.